The 27 T cell receptor beta chains below all came from one sample that was sequenced in a study of blood T cell repertoires in COVID-19. TCRdb's copy holds only in-frame clones and misses some; the assay was immunoSEQ multiplex PCR. The sample records about 370,000 clones, roughly 86% being singletons. The sequencing input was PBMCs or T cells enriched from blood (not recorded which). These receptor sequences come from a woman in her 30s who had recovered from COVID-19.

The V call is TRBV29-1, the J call TRBJ1-2, with a tentative D call TRBD1 (6 bases). Germline V gene data show CDR1 as SQVTM and CDR2 as ANQGSEA. The CDR3 length is 15 residues. Deletions cut 3 bases from V and 3 bases from J, with 17 bases between. CDR3 in DNA: TGCAGCGTTGATGTAAGGGACAACTCATACTATGGCTACACCTTC. This encodes CSVDVRDNSYYGYTF.

V and J are TRBV18 and TRBJ2-1; 10 bases match TRBD2. V lost 6 bases and J lost 9; bases outside the gene matches: 17. From germline, CDR1 is KGHSH and CDR2 LQKENI. The CDR3 extends over 17 amino acids. The CDR3 nucleotides are TGTGCCAGCTCCCCAACAGCTGGCGCTAGCGGGAGAGGTGAGCAGTTCTTC. It is translated as CASSPTAGASGRGEQFF.

The rearrangement joins TRBV27 to TRBJ1-2, with D hard to call. Germline V lookup: CDR1 MNHEY, CDR2 SMNVEV (reference sequence). There are 14 residues in the CDR3. Trimming shortened V by 5 bases and J by 4 bases, and 14 bases separated the two germline ends. The CDR3 spells CASSETGRRYGYTF. As DNA, the CDR3 is TGTGCCAGCAGTGAGACGGGGAGGCGCTATGGCTACACCTTC.

This clone was seen just once. The V gene is TRBV9, the J gene TRBJ2-5, with 9 positions matching TRBD1. CDR3 size: 15 residues. J was trimmed by 4 bases and V by 2 bases; bases with no gene match: 6. Germline values: CDR1 SGDLS, CDR2 YYNGEE. The CDR3 loop is CASSVPSTGGETQYF. The CDR3, as DNA: TGTGCCAGCAGCGTGCCGTCGACAGGGGGAGAGACCCAGTACTTC.

The chain couples TRBV12-3 or TRBV12-4 to TRBJ1-6; D is unresolved. CDR3 length: 13 amino acids. V lost 5 bases, J lost 8 bases, and 10 bases lay in between. CDR3 region: CASSLDGDSPLHF. As DNA, the CDR3 is TGTGCCAGCAGTCTCGACGGGGATTCACCCCTCCACTTT.

The chain employs TRBV27 and TRBJ2-5, with a possible D match to TRBD1 (5 bases). The CDR3 spans 15 residues. Germline CDR1 and CDR2: MNHEY and SMNVEV (reference sequence). The V end was cut by 3 bases, the J end by 1 base, with 12 bases between. Written as DNA, the CDR3 is TGTGCCAGCAGTTTGATAGGGGTTTCCCAAGAGACCCAGTACTTC. It encodes CASSLIGVSQETQYF.

The J gene is TRBJ1-2, the V gene TRBV29-1; maybe TRBD1 (5 bases). This CDR3 region has 14 residues. Trimming left V 4 bases short and J 0 bases short, with 12 bases between. The germline gives CDR1 SQVTM, CDR2 ANQGSEA. The CDR3 protein is CSVGTGATNYGYTF. The CDR3 bases are TGCAGCGTTGGTACAGGCGCAACTAACTATGGCTACACCTTC.

This chain connects TRBV9 to TRBJ2-1, with a weak D call TRBD1 (6 bases). V lost 1 base to trimming and J lost 15 bases, with 17 bases between them. Germline CDR1 is SGDLS and CDR2 is YYNGEE. This CDR3 is built from 13 residues. CDR3 in DNA: TGTGCCAGCAGCGTATCGTGGGGGCAAACACGGTTCTTC. It encodes CASSVSWGQTRFF.

CDR3 sequence: CASSYGTSGSNEQFF. The CDR3 DNA reads TGTGCCAGCAGTTACGGGACTAGCGGGAGCAATGAGCAGTTCTTC. V usage is TRBV6-2 or TRBV6-3 and J usage is TRBJ2-1, with 14 nucleotides matching TRBD2. V dropped 2 bases and J dropped 6; count of bases not matched to a gene: 0. The CDR3 is made up of 15 amino acids. CDR1 MNHEY and CDR2 SVGEGT come from the germline V gene.

This chain connects TRBV29-1 to TRBJ1-3; D not certain. This CDR3 is 12 amino acids long. Germline loops: CDR1 SQVTM, CDR2 ANQGSEA. V was shortened by 4 bases and J by 2 bases, with 6 bases between the two germline ends. Here the CDR3 DNA reads TGCAGCGTTGTAGTGACTGGAAACACCATATATTTT. Protein: CSVVVTGNTIYF.

CDR3 sequence (DNA): TGCGCCAGCAGGCCCCCACAGGGGGCCCATTCACCCCTCCACTTT. Protein sequence: CASRPPQGAHSPLHF. The gene calls are TRBV23-1 and TRBJ1-6; 9 bases are shared with TRBD1. TRBV23-1 is annotated as an ORF whose role is uncertain. Trimming removed 6 bases from V and 8 bases from J; junction bases left unmatched: 8. The CDR3 consists of 15 residues.

The chain couples TRBV11-2 to TRBJ1-2, with a weak D call TRBD1 (6 bases). The CDR3 loop spans 15 amino acids. V lost 8 bases and J lost 6, with 22 bases in between. CDR1 and CDR2 from the germline V gene are SGHAT and FQNNGV. The CDR3 protein is CASVRVAGDMDGYTF. CDR3 bases: TGTGCCAGCGTTAGGGTGGCAGGGGATATGGATGGCTACACCTTC.

This rearrangement joins TRBV7-9 to TRBJ1-2; 7 nucleotides agree with TRBD1. CDR1 SEHNR and CDR2 FQNEAQ come from the germline V gene (reference sequence). The CDR3 runs to 14 residues. The trim removed 5 bases at V and 6 bases at J, leaving 9 bases unmatched. This chain's CDR3 is CASSPSGQMNGYTF. The CDR3 DNA reads as TGTGCCAGCAGCCCCTCGGGACAGATGAATGGCTACACCTTC.

This sequence joins TRBV7-9 and TRBJ2-2, with D unresolved. This CDR3 contains 15 residues. Trimming cost V 2 bases and J 5 bases, with 12 bases left between them. Germline assignment: CDR1 SEHNR and CDR2 FQNEAQ (reference sequence). CDR3 DNA sequence: TGTGCCAGCAGCTTAACGGGTTTGTGGACCGGGGAGCTGTTTTTT. It encodes CASSLTGLWTGELFF.

The V and J genes are TRBV5-4 and TRBJ2-7; D gene uncertain. This CDR3 comprises 13 residues. Trimming took 0 bases from V and 5 from J, leaving 9 bases between them. Germline CDR1 reads SGHNT; CDR2 reads YYREEE (reference sequence). The CDR3 protein is CASSLDAIHEQYF. The CDR3 DNA follows: TGTGCCAGCAGCTTGGATGCGATTCACGAGCAGTACTTC.

The chain joins TRBV4-1 to TRBJ1-6, with a weak D call TRBD1 (6 bases). The length of the CDR3 is 14 residues. Germline CDR1 is MGHRA and CDR2 is YSYEKL. Trimming left V 4 bases short and J 6 bases short, with 10 bases between. DNA for the CDR3: TGCGCCAGCAGCCCCCCAGGGGCTAATTCACCCCTCCACTTT. It is translated as CASSPPGANSPLHF.

The chain links TRBV5-6 to TRBJ2-1; TRBD2 matches at 10 bases. The CDR3 runs 17 residues. V lost 2 bases, J lost 1 base, and 6 bases stayed unmatched. Germline assignment: CDR1 SGHDT and CDR2 YYEEEE. CDR3 DNA: TGTGCCAGCAGCTTCCGAAGGGGACTAGCGTCCTACAATGAGCAGTTCTTC. Translated, it gives CASSFRRGLASYNEQFF. The full variable domain, in which reference TRBV5-6 and TRBJ2-1 provide the parts outside the CDR3, is DAGVTQSPTHLIKTRGQQVTLRCSPKSGHDTVSWYQQALGQGPQFIFQYYEEEERQRGNFPDRFSGHQFPNYSSELNVNALLLGDSALYLCASSFRRGLASYNEQFFGPGTRLTVL.

The CDR3: CASGWGRRRTEAFF. The CDR3 DNA sequence: TGTGCCAGCGGTTGGGGGCGAAGGCGGACTGAAGCTTTCTTT. The chain has TRBV11-2 and TRBJ1-1, with a possible D match to TRBD1 (6 bases). This CDR3 is built from 14 residues. V lost 8 bases to trimming and J lost 5 bases, with 18 bases between them. Germline-derived CDR1 and CDR2 are SGHAT and FQNNGV.

The chain uses TRBV14 and TRBJ2-1, with 11 bases identical to TRBD2. Germline CDR1 reads SGHDN; CDR2 reads FVKESK. V was pared by 6 bases and J by 7 bases, with 5 bases of the junction left unmatched. This CDR3 has 14 residues. The CDR3 region is CASRTSGSLNEQFF. In nucleotides, the CDR3 is TGTGCCAGCAGAACTAGCGGGAGTTTAAATGAGCAGTTCTTC.

The gene calls are TRBV27 and TRBJ1-4, with TRBD1 matching over 7 bases. Trimming removed 6 bases from V and 7 bases from J; junction bases left unmatched: 5. The length of the CDR3 is 13 residues. Germline-derived CDR1 and CDR2 are MNHEY and SMNVEV (reference sequence). CDR3 DNA sequence: TGTGCCAGCAGCGGGACAGTTTTTGAAAAACTGTTTTTT. It codes for CASSGTVFEKLFF.

The DNA of the CDR3 is TGCGCCAGCAGCCAAGATTTAGCCAGGGGGACTGGCTACACCTTC. Translating it yields CASSQDLARGTGYTF. This chain connects TRBV4-3 to TRBJ1-2, with 7 bases identical to TRBD1. The CDR3 consists of 15 residues. V lost 0 bases and J lost 7; bases outside the gene matches: 8. The germline gives CDR1 LGHNA, CDR2 YSLEER.

V is TRBV6-5 and J is TRBJ1-2, with D maybe TRBD1 (6 bases). The CDR3 is 14 residues long. V dropped 4 bases and J dropped 5 bases, with 14 bases sitting between them. Germline V gives CDR1 MNHEY, CDR2 SVGAGI. CDR3 amino acids: CASSSLDRTYGYTF. The CDR3, as DNA: TGTGCCAGCAGTTCCTTAGACAGGACTTATGGCTACACCTTC.

This chain connects TRBV7-9 to TRBJ2-1, with 7 bases fitting TRBD2. The germline V gene has CDR1 SEHNR and CDR2 FQNEAQ (reference sequence). This CDR3 contains 17 residues. The ends lost 1 base at V and 8 bases at J; junction bases unmatched: 14. The DNA for the CDR3 is TGTGCCAGCAGCTTAGAGGTCCCGGGGGGATGGCACGATGAGCAGTTCTTC. Encoded protein: CASSLEVPGGWHDEQFF.

The count of this clone is one. The rearrangement links TRBV6-1 to TRBJ2-3, with D maybe TRBD2 (5 bases). The V end lost 1 base, the J end lost 4 bases, and 15 bases lay between the germline ends. Germline lookup yields CDR1 MNHNS and CDR2 SASEGT. The CDR3 extends over 16 amino acids. The CDR3 loop is CASSEEERRRADTQYF. CDR3 nucleotides: TGTGCCAGCAGTGAAGAAGAGCGGAGGCGAGCAGATACGCAGTATTTT.

The V and J genes are TRBV12-5 and TRBJ2-7, with a weak D call TRBD1 (6 bases). The V gene's germline CDR1 is LGHNT and CDR2 FRNRAP. V lost 0 bases and J 0 bases, leaving 15 bases between the germline ends. This CDR3 has 17 residues. CDR3 loop: CASGLVRGDTRSYEQYF. CDR3 DNA: TGTGCTAGTGGTTTGGTACGTGGGGACACCCGCTCCTACGAGCAGTACTTC.

The chain couples TRBV9 to TRBJ2-5, with TRBD1 as a possible D gene (5 bases). Germline values: CDR1 SGDLS, CDR2 YYNGEE. Trimming removed 3 bases from V and 4 bases from J, with 16 bases in between. The CDR3 consists of 15 residues. The CDR3 DNA reads as TGTGCCAGCAGCGCCGAGACAGACCAGGGAGAGACCCAGTACTTC. Translating it yields CASSAETDQGETQYF.

The rearrangement joins TRBV6-2 or TRBV6-3 to TRBJ2-7; tentative D call: TRBD2 (6 bases). V lost 1 base and J lost 8, with 18 bases in between. Germline CDR1 is MNHEY and CDR2 is SVGEGT. The CDR3 spans 15 residues. CDR3 loop: CASSYFGGAGYKQYF. The CDR3 nucleotides are TGTGCCAGCAGTTACTTCGGCGGGGCAGGGTACAAGCAGTACTTC.